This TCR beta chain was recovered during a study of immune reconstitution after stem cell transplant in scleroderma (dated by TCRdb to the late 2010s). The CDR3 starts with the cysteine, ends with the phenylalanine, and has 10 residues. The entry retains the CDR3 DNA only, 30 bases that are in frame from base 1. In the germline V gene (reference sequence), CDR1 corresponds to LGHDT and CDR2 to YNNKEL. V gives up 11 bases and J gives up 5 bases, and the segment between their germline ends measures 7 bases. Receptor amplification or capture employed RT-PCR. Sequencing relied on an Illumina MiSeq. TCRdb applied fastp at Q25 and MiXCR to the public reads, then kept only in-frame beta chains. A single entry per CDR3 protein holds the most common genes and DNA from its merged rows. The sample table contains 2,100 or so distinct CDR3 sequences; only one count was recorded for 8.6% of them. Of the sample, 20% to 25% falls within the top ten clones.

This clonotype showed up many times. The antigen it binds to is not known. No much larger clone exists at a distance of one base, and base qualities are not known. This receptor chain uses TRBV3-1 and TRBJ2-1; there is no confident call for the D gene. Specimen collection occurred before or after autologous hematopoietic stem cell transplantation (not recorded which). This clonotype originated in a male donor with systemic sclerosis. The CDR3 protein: CASGHNEQFF. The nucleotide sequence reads TGTGCCTCAGGCCACAATGAGCAGTTCTTC.